The rows below give T cell receptor beta chains drawn from one sample of a study of T cells after yellow fever vaccination. From the 5' RACE reads, TCRdb called clonotypes with MiXCR, one entry per CDR3 protein. The profile shows more than 35,000 distinct CDR3 sequences, 6.8% of them singletons. The sequences come from CD8+ T cells not binding an NS4B(214-222) dextramer, sorted from PBMCs, collected 45 days after the yellow fever booster vaccination. The source of these receptors is a man aged 25-45 years who received the YFV17D yellow fever vaccine. Each CDR3 is given with its conserved first and last residue. The order of the fields is J gene, clone size, V gene, D gene, CDR3 protein, CDR3 DNA. A D gene is named only where the DNA matches it firmly. Clone size is stated in some rows and not others, as once, few, many or a class when expanded.

J gene: TRBJ2-7; clone size: many; V gene: TRBV7-2; D gene: .; CDR3 protein: CASSLTTLTYEQYF; CDR3 DNA: TGTGCCAGCAGCTTAACTACCTTAACCTACGAGCAGTACTTC
J gene: TRBJ2-1; clone size: many; V gene: TRBV7-2; D gene: TRBD2; CDR3 protein: CASRGLAGGIIDEQFF; CDR3 DNA: TGTGCCAGCAGGGGACTAGCGGGAGGGATAATCGATGAGCAGTTCTTC
J gene: TRBJ1-1; clone size: .; V gene: TRBV29-1; D gene: .; CDR3 protein: CSVAGYTEAFF; CDR3 DNA: TGCAGCGTTGCTGGGTACACTGAAGCTTTCTTT
J gene: TRBJ2-2; clone size: .; V gene: TRBV24-1; D gene: .; CDR3 protein: CATSDLPFGGDTGELFF; CDR3 DNA: TGTGCCACCAGTGATTTGCCTTTTGGCGGAGACACCGGGGAGCTGTTTTTT
J gene: TRBJ2-6; clone size: .; V gene: TRBV29-1; D gene: TRBD2; CDR3 protein: CSVGLAGVDGANVLTF; CDR3 DNA: TGCAGCGTTGGACTAGCGGGAGTGGATGGGGCCAACGTCCTGACTTTC
J gene: TRBJ1-1; clone size: .; V gene: TRBV4-1; D gene: .; CDR3 protein: CASSRQVRGPLMNTEAFF; CDR3 DNA: TGCGCCAGCAGCCGACAAGTCAGGGGCCCCCTAATGAACACTGAAGCTTTCTTT
J gene: TRBJ2-3; clone size: many; V gene: TRBV20-1; D gene: .; CDR3 protein: CSAREGRGTDTQYF; CDR3 DNA: TGCAGTGCTAGAGAAGGGCGCGGGACTGATACGCAGTATTTT
J gene: TRBJ2-7; clone size: many; V gene: TRBV9; D gene: .; CDR3 protein: CASSGDGEQYF; CDR3 DNA: TGTGCCAGCAGCGGGGACGGCGAGCAGTACTTC
J gene: TRBJ1-2; clone size: few; V gene: TRBV7-2; D gene: .; CDR3 protein: CASSERTYGYTF; CDR3 DNA: TGTGCCAGCAGCGAAAGAACCTATGGCTACACCTTC
J gene: TRBJ2-1; clone size: many; V gene: TRBV11-2; D gene: TRBD1; CDR3 protein: CASSLEGGTGYYNEQFF; CDR3 DNA: TGTGCCAGCAGCTTAGAGGGAGGGACAGGGTACTACAATGAGCAGTTCTTC
J gene: TRBJ2-7; clone size: many; V gene: TRBV5-1; D gene: TRBD2; CDR3 protein: CASSKPLAGEAEQYF; CDR3 DNA: TGCGCCAGCAGCAAACCCCTAGCGGGAGAAGCCGAGCAGTACTTC
J gene: TRBJ2-3; clone size: many; V gene: TRBV4-2; D gene: TRBD2; CDR3 protein: CASRIAGGPGDTQYF; CDR3 DNA: TGTGCCAGTCGAATAGCGGGAGGGCCTGGAGATACGCAGTATTTT
J gene: TRBJ2-2; clone size: many; V gene: TRBV20-1; D gene: .; CDR3 protein: CSARGAGTGELFF; CDR3 DNA: TGCAGTGCTAGAGGGGCCGGGACTGGGGAGCTGTTTTTT
J gene: TRBJ2-5; clone size: many; V gene: TRBV6-5; D gene: TRBD2; CDR3 protein: CARWGASGSQETQYF; CDR3 DNA: TGTGCCAGGTGGGGGGCTAGCGGGAGTCAAGAGACCCAGTACTTC
J gene: TRBJ1-5; clone size: many; V gene: TRBV27; D gene: TRBD1; CDR3 protein: CASSPGDRAQPQHF; CDR3 DNA: TGTGCCAGCAGCCCCGGGGACAGGGCTCAGCCCCAGCATTTT
J gene: TRBJ2-1; clone size: many; V gene: TRBV6-2/TRBV6-3; D gene: .; CDR3 protein: CASSSGTPTEQFF; CDR3 DNA: TGTGCCAGCAGTTCCGGGACGCCCACGGAGCAGTTCTTC
J gene: TRBJ1-2; clone size: .; V gene: TRBV6-1; D gene: .; CDR3 protein: CASTFRDTLNYGYTF; CDR3 DNA: TGTGCCAGCACCTTCCGGGACACCCTTAACTATGGCTACACCTTC
J gene: TRBJ2-7; clone size: few; V gene: TRBV5-1; D gene: .; CDR3 protein: CASSFGGTYEQYF; CDR3 DNA: TGCGCCAGCAGCTTTGGGGGAACCTACGAGCAGTACTTC
J gene: TRBJ1-6; clone size: many; V gene: TRBV12-3/TRBV12-4; D gene: TRBD1; CDR3 protein: CASSPGTGNSPLHF; CDR3 DNA: TGTGCCAGCAGTCCCGGGACAGGGAATTCACCCCTCCACTTT
J gene: TRBJ1-1; clone size: many; V gene: TRBV18; D gene: .; CDR3 protein: CASSPPIEGLNTEAFF; CDR3 DNA: TGTGCCAGCTCACCCCCCATAGAGGGGTTGAACACTGAAGCTTTCTTT
J gene: TRBJ2-4; clone size: many; V gene: TRBV20-1; D gene: .; CDR3 protein: CSSPAEGLAKNIQYF; CDR3 DNA: TGCAGTTCCCCGGCGGAGGGGTTAGCCAAAAACATTCAGTACTTC
J gene: TRBJ2-5; clone size: .; V gene: TRBV19; D gene: TRBD1; CDR3 protein: CASSISDRGGQEAQYF; CDR3 DNA: TGTGCCAGTAGTATCTCCGACAGGGGTGGTCAAGAGGCCCAGTACTTC
J gene: TRBJ1-3; clone size: many; V gene: TRBV5-1; D gene: TRBD1; CDR3 protein: CASSIGTGDVFSGNTIYF; CDR3 DNA: TGCGCCAGCAGCATTGGGACAGGGGACGTTTTCTCTGGAAACACCATATATTTT
J gene: TRBJ1-2; clone size: .; V gene: TRBV30; D gene: .; CDR3 protein: CAWSVEIVGGSDYGYTF; CDR3 DNA: TGTGCCTGGAGTGTAGAGATAGTGGGGGGATCAGACTATGGCTACACCTTC
J gene: TRBJ1-1; clone size: .; V gene: TRBV5-5; D gene: .; CDR3 protein: CASSSGPTPHTEAFF; CDR3 DNA: TGTGCCAGCAGCTCGGGACCTACCCCCCACACTGAAGCTTTCTTT
J gene: TRBJ1-3; clone size: once; V gene: TRBV10-1; D gene: TRBD1; CDR3 protein: CASSEAGTADTIYF; CDR3 DNA: TGCGCCAGCAGTGAAGCCGGGACAGCTGACACCATATATTTT
J gene: TRBJ2-1; clone size: few; V gene: TRBV24-1; D gene: TRBD2; CDR3 protein: CATSGFEGLDRNEQFF; CDR3 DNA: TGTGCCACCAGTGGGTTTGAGGGACTAGACAGGAATGAGCAGTTCTTC
J gene: TRBJ2-5; clone size: few; V gene: TRBV20-1; D gene: .; CDR3 protein: CSARGPGFQETQYF; CDR3 DNA: TGCAGTGCTAGAGGACCAGGTTTCCAAGAGACCCAGTACTTC
J gene: TRBJ1-5; clone size: .; V gene: TRBV7-9; D gene: TRBD1; CDR3 protein: CASSQGQGGWQPQHF; CDR3 DNA: TGTGCCAGCAGCCAGGGACAGGGAGGATGGCAGCCCCAGCATTTT
J gene: TRBJ2-5; clone size: once; V gene: TRBV12-3/TRBV12-4; D gene: TRBD2; CDR3 protein: CTSSLASLAGAEETQYF; CDR3 DNA: TGTACCAGCAGTTTAGCGTCACTAGCGGGAGCGGAAGAGACCCAGTACTTC
J gene: TRBJ2-2; clone size: many; V gene: TRBV6-2/TRBV6-3; D gene: .; CDR3 protein: CASSYLTRSGNTGELFF; CDR3 DNA: TGTGCCAGCAGTTACCTAACACGTAGCGGAAACACCGGGGAGCTGTTTTTT
J gene: TRBJ2-6; clone size: many; V gene: TRBV10-3; D gene: .; CDR3 protein: CAISTPGSSGANVLTF; CDR3 DNA: TGTGCCATCAGTACGCCAGGGAGCTCTGGGGCCAACGTCCTGACTTTC
J gene: TRBJ2-1; clone size: .; V gene: TRBV20-1; D gene: .; CDR3 protein: CSARDPLTSSYNEQFF; CDR3 DNA: TGCAGTGCTAGAGATCCTTTGACCAGCTCCTACAATGAGCAGTTCTTC
J gene: TRBJ2-7; clone size: many; V gene: TRBV7-6; D gene: .; CDR3 protein: CASSSERGQGQYF; CDR3 DNA: TGTGCCAGCAGCTCCGAACGTGGCCAGGGGCAGTACTTC
J gene: TRBJ1-2; clone size: many; V gene: TRBV7-2; D gene: .; CDR3 protein: CASSQQLYGYTF; CDR3 DNA: TGTGCCAGCAGCCAACAACTCTATGGCTACACCTTC
J gene: TRBJ2-2; clone size: many; V gene: TRBV20-1; D gene: .; CDR3 protein: CSATSIRAVGELFF; CDR3 DNA: TGCAGTGCCACCTCGATCCGGGCCGTCGGGGAGCTGTTTTTT
J gene: TRBJ1-3; clone size: few; V gene: TRBV12-3/TRBV12-4; D gene: .; CDR3 protein: CANPGSGNTIYF; CDR3 DNA: TGTGCCAATCCCGGTTCTGGAAACACCATATATTTT
J gene: TRBJ2-7; clone size: many; V gene: TRBV27; D gene: TRBD2; CDR3 protein: CASRIPGGSTEQYF; CDR3 DNA: TGTGCCAGCAGAATTCCGGGAGGATCGACCGAGCAGTACTTC